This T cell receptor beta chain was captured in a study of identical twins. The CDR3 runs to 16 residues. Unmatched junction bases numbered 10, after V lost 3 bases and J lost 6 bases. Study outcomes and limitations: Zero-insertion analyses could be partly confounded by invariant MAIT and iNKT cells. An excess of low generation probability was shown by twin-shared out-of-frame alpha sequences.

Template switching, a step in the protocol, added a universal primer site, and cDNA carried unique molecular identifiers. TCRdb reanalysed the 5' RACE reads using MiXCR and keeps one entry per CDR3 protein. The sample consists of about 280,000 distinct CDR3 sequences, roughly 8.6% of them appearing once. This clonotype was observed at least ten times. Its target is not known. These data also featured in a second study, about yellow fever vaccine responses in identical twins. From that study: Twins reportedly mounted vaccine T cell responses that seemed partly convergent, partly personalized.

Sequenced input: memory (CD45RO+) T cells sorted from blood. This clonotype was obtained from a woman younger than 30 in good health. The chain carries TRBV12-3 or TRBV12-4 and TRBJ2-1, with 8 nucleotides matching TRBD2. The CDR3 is CASSFWSGSIINEQFF. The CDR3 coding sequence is TGTGCCAGCAGTTTTTGGAGCGGGAGCATTATCAATGAGCAGTTCTTC.